This TCR beta chain comes out of a study of human thymus T cells (dated by TCRdb to 2020 to 2021). In the study overall: The study characterized TCR alpha and beta repertoires from about 8 infant thymus samples and a few related peripheral blood samples. Donor ages ranging from about 6 to 244 days were recorded, and six or seven male and two female infants were included in the cohort. Here is what the overall study found, with its caveats: Both the thymic and the peripheral blood repertoires appeared to show biased V and J gene segment usage. The related research reported highly overlapping thymic TCR repertoires among unrelated individuals. On average, roughly 850,000 unique TCRB clonotypes were obtained from thymus samples, compared with about 84,000 from blood samples.

TCRB and TCRAD loci were amplified from a standardized quantity of quality-controlled genomic DNA using the immunoSEQ multiplex PCR assay. The amplicons spanned the V(D)J region and were long enough to cover the CDR3 and allow V and J genes to be identified. Through the commercial immunoSEQ service, the amplicons were sequenced on an Illumina platform. In the paper's pipeline: Primer bias and sequencing errors were corrected as previously described, and TCRAD and TCRB definitions were based on the IMGT database. Analysis of the repertoires was done with immunoSEQ Analyzer 3.0 and VDJTools and included basic statistics, V/J segment usage, diversity estimates, rarefaction and pairwise overlap. Diversity was estimated with Chao1, ChaoE, Efron-Thisted, Shannon and inverse Simpson indices, and also on datasets down-sampled to the smallest sample. For repertoire overlap, CDR3 nucleotide sequence, V gene and J gene had to match strictly, and clustering was done by Jaccard-based multidimensional scaling. Sourced from immuneACCESS, this table was stored by TCRdb with only in-frame sequences that have V and J called. A share of the clones is absent; for the studies checked, an unresolved V gene accounts for under half, and the remainder has no known explanation. V and J calls and clone size follow that table, whereas D and trimming were derived from the DNA. The sample has 120,000 or so clones on record, around 94% of them singletons. 0.02% to 0.03% of the sample lies in the top ten.

A remark on this clone: Its recognized antigen is unknown. No base quality information exists; no much larger clone differs at one position.

Thymus tissue was obtained as surgical resects removed during corrective cardiac surgery. Donors were immunologically healthy infants undergoing open corrective cardiac surgery for congenital heart defects in Finland. Thymocytes were released mechanically from tissue and stored at -70 °C as pellets of roughly 9-32 million cells. A QIAsymphony instrument was used to extract genomic DNA from frozen cell pellets. The junction shows trimming of 4 bases on V and 1 base on J, and the gene matches do not reach 10 bases of it. The CDR3 covers 18 residues, taking in both the cysteine and the phenylalanine. The DNA shown is the 54-base CDR3, in frame from base 1. Based on the germline V gene, the CDR1 and CDR2 sequences are SGHTA and FQGNSA.

The chain joins TRBV7-2 to TRBJ2-3, and 11 bases in between align with TRBD2. The source material was thymus tissue. The receptor was isolated from a boy younger than two with a congenital heart defect but otherwise immunologically healthy. This receptor carries the CDR3 CASSSTSGGAPGTDTQYF. The bases read TGTGCCAGCAGCTCCACTAGCGGGGGAGCTCCGGGCACAGATACGCAGTATTTT.